This is a list of T cell receptor beta chains from one sample in a study of cytomegalovirus exposure and HLA in healthy donors. Sequencing was performed with immunoSEQ multiplex PCR; in TCRdb, only in-frame clones are kept and a portion is missing. The repertoire has about 160,000 clones, 75% to 90% of them found once; the top ten carry about 2.3%. The sample was PBMCs. The receptors come from a woman aged 18-29 years in good health and CMV-seronegative. The CDR3 runs from the conserved cysteine through the conserved F or W. A D gene is named only where the DNA matches it firmly. Rows give clone size only sometimes, using once, few, many, or a class for an expanded clone.

>TRBV7-9|-|once|TRBJ2-7
CASSFRDSGETREQYF
TGTGCCAGCAGCTTCCGGGATTCCGGTGAGACTCGCGAGCAGTACTTC
>TRBV27|-|once|TRBJ1-6
CASSFIRDSNNSPLHF
TGTGCCAGCAGTTTCATACGGGATAGCAATAATTCACCCCTCCACTTT
>TRBV2|-|once|TRBJ2-1
CASIGDIYNEQFF
TGTGCCAGTATAGGGGACATTTACAATGAGCAGTTCTTC
>TRBV19|-|-|TRBJ1-2
CASSIDRRDYGYTF
TGTGCCAGTAGTATAGATCGCAGGGACTATGGCTACACCTTC
>TRBV5-1|-|-|TRBJ2-3
CASSLAGVGDTQYF
TGCGCCAGCAGCTTGGCGGGAGTAGGAGATACGCAGTATTTT
>TRBV7-9|-|few|TRBJ1-2
CASSPPSGFLGYTF
TGTGCCAGCAGCCCACCTTCCGGGTTCCTTGGCTACACCTTC
>TRBV10-2|TRBD1|few|TRBJ1-4
CASSDFATGSNEKLFF
TGCGCCAGCAGTGATTTTGCGACAGGGTCAAATGAAAAACTGTTTTTT
>TRBV21-1|-|-|TRBJ2-3
CASSSHQVDHPRRTDTQYF
TGTGCCAGCAGCTCCCACCAGGTCGACCATCCACGTCGCACAGATACGCAGTATTTT
>TRBV10-3|TRBD2|-|TRBJ2-7
CAISGRGEQYF
TGTGCCATCAGCGGGAGGGGAGAGCAGTACTTC
>TRBV19|TRBD2|-|TRBJ2-3
CASSTPRSAGTSPTDTQYF
TGTGCCAGTAGTACCCCTCGCTCAGCCGGGACTAGTCCAACGGATACGCAGTATTTT
>TRBV5-4|-|-|TRBJ2-1
CASSLGLARYNEQFF
TGTGCCAGCAGCTTGGGGCTAGCGAGATACAATGAGCAGTTCTTC
>TRBV12-5|TRBD2|-|TRBJ2-1
CASGLLLGLVSGNSYNEQFF
TGTGCTAGTGGTTTGCTTTTAGGACTAGTCTCTGGCAACTCCTACAATGAGCAGTTCTTC
>TRBV6-5|TRBD2|-|TRBJ2-5
CASGKGTSGIETQYF
TGTGCCAGCGGTAAAGGGACTAGCGGGATAGAGACCCAGTACTTC
>TRBV19|-|-|TRBJ2-1
CASSNRDRDEQFF
TGTGCCAGTAGTAACCGGGATCGAGATGAGCAGTTCTTC
>TRBV5-1|-|-|TRBJ1-3
CASRLSGFSGNTIYF
TGCGCCAGCAGGTTGAGCGGATTCTCTGGAAACACCATATATTTT
>TRBV5-8|-|many|TRBJ1-2
CASRPGSYGYTF
TGTGCCAGCAGACCGGGTTCCTATGGCTACACCTTC
>TRBV5-1|TRBD1|-|TRBJ1-2
CASSLEGTGYDYTF
TGCGCCAGCAGCTTGGAGGGGACAGGGTACGACTACACCTTC
>TRBV27|-|-|TRBJ1-2
CASSQYAGQDNYGYTF
TGTGCCAGCAGTCAGTACGCGGGGCAGGACAACTATGGCTACACCTTC